This T cell receptor (beta chain) is from a study of human T cells and chemical hapten exposure. Study as a whole: Patients, predominantly female, presented with alopecia areata, totalis or universalis.

TCRdb used MiXCR to reprocess the RACE reads, holding one entry per CDR3 protein. This table holds over 55,000 distinct CDR3 sequences, roughly 10% found once. Time point indicated: patch test 3, about 24 weeks after DPC sensitization. Treatment indicated: therapeutic diphenylcyclopropenone sensitization with weekly scalp DPC. In germline, CDR1 is SGHAT, CDR2 FQDESV (reference sequence). This CDR3 has 13 residues. V lost 3 bases and J lost 4, with 6 bases in between. This sequence originates from a woman in her 50s with alopecia areata. Some clones in this sample may be carry-over from other donors' samples. This chain connects TRBV11-1 to TRBJ2-2; possible D gene TRBD2, 6 bases. The sample consisted of whole blood, taken in connection with sensitization to the hapten diphenylcyclopropenone (DPC). CDR3 bases: TGTGCCAGCAGCTTCGGGAGCACCGGGGAGCTGTTTTTT. Its protein product is CASSFGSTGELFF.